This T cell receptor beta chain was retrieved from a study of cytomegalovirus exposure and HLA in healthy donors. Clones were sequenced by immunoSEQ multiplex PCR, and TCRdb holds only the in-frame ones, with some missing. The sample contains more than 65,000 clones, just under 95% of which appear only once. This CDR3 has 14 residues. CDR1 is GTSNPN, CDR2 SVGIG, per germline (reference sequence). V dropped 5 bases and J dropped 5; count of bases not matched to a gene: 7. Study-level points and caveats: The study listed 164 cytomegalovirus-associated TCR beta chains. Reported performance of the classifier showed diagnosis of cytomegalovirus status with high specificity and sensitivity.

Details on this clone: As yet, its antigen is unknown.

The sample taken for sequencing was PBMCs. J is TRBJ2-3 and V is TRBV30; 10 bases match TRBD2. This receptor was taken from a man between 18 and 35 years old in good health and CMV-seronegative. The CDR3 loop is CAWASGGAVDTQYF. The CDR3 nucleotides read TGTGCCTGGGCGAGCGGGGGGGCCGTAGATACGCAGTATTTT.